This TCR beta chain was captured in a study of T cells after yellow fever vaccination. Study-level information: Fractions containing few cells were prepared with SMART-Seq v4 Ultra Low Input. Regarding the study as a whole: Most clones from primary vaccination resurfaced after the booster (around 95% CD4, 75% to 90% CD8). The presence of abundant clonotypes contaminating from the bulk population was possible in FACS-sorted repertoires.

TCR cDNA was made by 5'RACE template switching, adding a universal primer site and UMIs. TCRdb recomputed calls from the 5' RACE reads with MiXCR, one row per CDR3 protein. The sample yields fewer than 350,000 distinct CDR3 sequences, 7.5% to 9% seen once. This clonotype was seen a few times. Its specificity is unknown. The CDR3 is made up of 15 amino acids. Germline CDR1 reads SGHAT; CDR2 reads FQNNGV. The V and J ends lost 5 bases and 0 bases respectively, with 11 bases between them. This receptor was taken from a man aged 18 to 35 who received the YFV17D yellow fever vaccine. This chain links TRBV11-2 with TRBJ1-3; no definite D call. Sequencing used PBMCs, obtained on the day of the first yellow fever vaccination. The CDR3 is CASSIPLGSGNTIYF. In nucleotides, the CDR3 is TGTGCCAGCAGCATTCCCCTGGGCTCTGGAAACACCATATATTTT.